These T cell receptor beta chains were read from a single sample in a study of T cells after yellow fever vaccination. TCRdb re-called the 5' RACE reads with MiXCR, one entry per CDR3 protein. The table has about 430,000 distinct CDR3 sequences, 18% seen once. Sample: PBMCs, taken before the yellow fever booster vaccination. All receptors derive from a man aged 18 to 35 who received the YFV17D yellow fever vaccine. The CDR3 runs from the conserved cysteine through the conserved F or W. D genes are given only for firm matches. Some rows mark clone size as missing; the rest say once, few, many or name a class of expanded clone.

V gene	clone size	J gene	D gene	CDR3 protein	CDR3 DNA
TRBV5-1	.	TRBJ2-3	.	CASSHGLRSTDTQYF	TGCGCCAGCAGCCATGGACTAAGGAGCACAGATACGCAGTATTTT
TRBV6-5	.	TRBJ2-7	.	CASSPGQSGFEQYF	TGTGCCAGCAGTCCGGGGCAGAGCGGGTTCGAGCAGTACTTC
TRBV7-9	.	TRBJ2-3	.	CASRNVTDTQYF	TGTGCCAGCAGGAATGTCACAGATACGCAGTATTTT
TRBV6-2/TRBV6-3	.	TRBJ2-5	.	CASSYRMQGLKTQYF	TGTGCCAGCAGTTACCGAATGCAGGGACTCAAGACCCAGTACTTC
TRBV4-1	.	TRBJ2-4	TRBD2	CASSQPLAGKAKNIQYF	TGCGCCAGCAGCCAACCACTAGCGGGGAAAGCCAAAAACATTCAGTACTTC
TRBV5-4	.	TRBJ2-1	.	CASSSPRDEQFF	TGTGCCAGCAGCTCCCCCAGGGATGAGCAGTTCTTC
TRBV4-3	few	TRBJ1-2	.	CASSQDWEGFYGYTF	TGCGCCAGCAGCCAAGATTGGGAGGGTTTCTATGGCTACACCTTC
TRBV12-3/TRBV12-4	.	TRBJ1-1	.	CASSLETHGNTEAFF	TGTGCCAGCAGTTTAGAAACCCACGGGAACACTGAAGCTTTCTTT
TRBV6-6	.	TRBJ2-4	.	CASSGSNIQYF	TGTGCCTCATCCGGGTCTAACATTCAGTACTTC
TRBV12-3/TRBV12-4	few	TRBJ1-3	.	CASGVASGNTIYF	TGTGCCAGCGGGGTTGCCTCTGGAAACACCATATATTTT
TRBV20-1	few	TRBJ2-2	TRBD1	CNPGQGDTGELFF	TGCAATCCGGGACAGGGGGACACCGGGGAGCTGTTTTTT
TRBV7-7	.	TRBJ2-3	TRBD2	CASSRIAGFTDTQYF	TGTGCCAGCAGCCGGATAGCGGGATTCACAGATACGCAGTATTTT
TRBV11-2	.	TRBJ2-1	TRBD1	CASSHTRGLSYNEQFF	TGTGCCAGCAGTCACACCAGGGGGCTATCCTACAATGAGCAGTTCTTC
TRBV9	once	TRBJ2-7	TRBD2	CASGGGAEGEQYF	TGTGCCAGCGGCGGGGGTGCTGAAGGCGAGCAGTACTTC
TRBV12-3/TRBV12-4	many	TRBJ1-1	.	CASSSNTEAFF	TGTGCCAGCAGTTCGAACACTGAAGCTTTCTTT
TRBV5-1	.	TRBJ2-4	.	CASRYRTKPVDIQYF	TGCGCCAGCCGATATCGGACAAAACCAGTAGACATTCAGTACTTC
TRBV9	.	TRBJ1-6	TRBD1	CASSVTWTGQVALHF	TGTGCCAGCAGCGTAACTTGGACAGGCCAGGTGGCCCTCCACTTT
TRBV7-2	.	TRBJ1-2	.	CASRPDGTHYGYTF	TGTGCCAGCAGGCCAGACGGGACTCATTATGGCTACACCTTC
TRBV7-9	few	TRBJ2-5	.	CASRRSETQYF	TGTGCCAGCAGACGGTCGGAGACCCAGTACTTC
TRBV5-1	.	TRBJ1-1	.	CASSSDVFPGQDTEAFF	TGCGCCAGCAGCTCCGATGTGTTCCCGGGGCAGGACACTGAAGCTTTCTTT
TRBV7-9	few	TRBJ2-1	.	CASSSISGLSEGYNEQFF	TGTGCCAGCAGCTCCATATCCGGGCTTTCCGAAGGCTACAATGAGCAGTTCTTC
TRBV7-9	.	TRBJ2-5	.	CASSLDSWAGETQYF	TGTGCCAGCAGCTTAGATTCGTGGGCGGGAGAGACCCAGTACTTC
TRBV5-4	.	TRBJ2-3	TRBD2	CASSFMAGEVSTDTQYF	TGTGCCAGCAGCTTTATGGCGGGGGAAGTGAGCACAGATACGCAGTATTTT
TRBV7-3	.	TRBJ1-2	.	CASSRLGPGEGYGYTF	TGTGCCAGCAGCCGTTTAGGGCCAGGGGAGGGCTATGGCTACACCTTC